The rows below give T cell receptor beta chains drawn from one sample of a study of blood T cell repertoires in COVID-19. Profiled with immunoSEQ multiplex PCR; TCRdb holds only in-frame clones, not every one. The table includes 45,000 to 70,000 clones, approximately 87% detected once. Specimen: peripheral blood. All receptors derive from a woman in her fifties or sixties with COVID-19, enrolled during active disease. Each CDR3 is given with its conserved first and last residue. The D gene is left open where the match is weak. Rows give clone size only sometimes, using once, few, many, or a class for an expanded clone.

NA	NA	19	TRBV6-2/TRBV6-3	TRBJ2-1	TGTGCCAGCAGCCCTCCGGGACTCTCTGGAGGACTCCGATACAATGAGCAGTTCTTC	CASSPPGLSGGLRYNEQFF
few	NA	11	TRBV11-3	TRBJ2-2	TGTGCCAGCAGCACCCGGGGGGAGCTGTTTTTT	CASSTRGELFF
NA	TRBD1	18	TRBV6-1	TRBJ2-6	TGTGCCAGCAGTGAATTTGGACAGGGCCGCTCTGGGGCCAACGTCCTGACTTTC	CASSEFGQGRSGANVLTF
NA	TRBD2	17	TRBV5-6	TRBJ2-5	TGTGCCAGCAGCTGGAGCTCTAGCGGGAGGGCCTTAGAGACCCAGTACTTC	CASSWSSSGRALETQYF
NA	NA	18	TRBV19	TRBJ2-1	TGTGCCAGTAGTATGGCCGCAGGGCAGAGGGGGTTCAACAATGAGCAGTTCTTC	CASSMAAGQRGFNNEQFF
once	TRBD1	15	TRBV5-6	TRBJ2-7	TGTGCCAGCAGCTTGGACAGGGGGTTCCCCTACGAGCAGTACTTC	CASSLDRGFPYEQYF
NA	NA	17	TRBV29-1	TRBJ2-1	TGCAGCGTTGAAGATCAAACAGGCAGGGGCTCCTACAATGAGCAGTTCTTC	CSVEDQTGRGSYNEQFF
NA	NA	16	TRBV1	TRBJ2-7	TGCACCAGCAGCCAAGATACAGCGGAGGCCTCCTACGAGCAGTACTTC	CTSSQDTAEASYEQYF
NA	TRBD1	14	TRBV5-4	TRBJ2-5	TGTGCCAGCAGCGCCGACAGGGGTGGTGAGACCCAGTACTTC	CASSADRGGETQYF
NA	TRBD1	14	TRBV30	TRBJ1-5	TGTGCCTGCAATAAGAAGGGACAGAATCAGCCCCAGCATTTT	CACNKKGQNQPQHF
NA	TRBD2	16	TRBV4-1	TRBJ2-5	TGCGCCAGCAGCGTCTCGGCGGGAGTTTACCAAGAGACCCAGTACTTC	CASSVSAGVYQETQYF
NA	NA	13	TRBV29-1	TRBJ1-2	TGCAGCGTTCTTTTACTATCGAGGCGGGGCTACACCTTC	CSVLLLSRRGYTF
NA	NA	17	TRBV7-8	TRBJ1-1	TGTGCCAGCAGCATAGGGAGGGGTGGCGGCATGAACACTGAAGCTTTCTTT	CASSIGRGGGMNTEAFF
NA	TRBD2	17	TRBV11-3	TRBJ2-5	TGTGCCAGCAGCTTAGGAGTTACTAGCGGGGACCAAGAGACCCAGTACTTC	CASSLGVTSGDQETQYF
NA	NA	13	TRBV7-2	TRBJ2-7	TGTGCCAGCAGCTTAGCGGGAGGCCACGAGCAGTACTTC	CASSLAGGHEQYF